This T cell receptor beta chain comes out of a study of CD8 T cells in ankylosing spondylitis. The CDR3 sequence is 13 residues long. V shed 7 bases and J shed 4 bases, with 11 bases lying between them. CDR1 SGHRS and CDR2 YFSETQ come from the germline V gene. TCRdb reprocessed the 5' RACE reads via MiXCR and lists one record per CDR3 protein. The repertoire holds 130,000 or so distinct CDR3 sequences, with 6% to 8.5% as singletons. This clonotype was counted many times. The clonotype comes from a male donor with ankylosing spondylitis or in good health (not recorded which). The chain joins TRBV5-1 to TRBJ2-2; no clear D gene. The specimen sequenced was blood, either unsorted or a sorted T cell fraction (not recorded which). CDR3 region: CASGRVPTGELFF. CDR3 nucleotides: TGCGCCAGCGGCCGAGTCCCCACCGGGGAGCTGTTTTTT.